This TCR beta chain was captured in a study of blood T cells in healthy people across ages. For the second PCR, which ran for about 6 to 11 cycles, a sample-barcoded 5' primer and a J-beta primer mix were used. TCRdb independently ran MiXCR on the 5' RACE reads; one entry per CDR3 protein. The sample yields hundreds of thousands of distinct CDR3 sequences, around three fifths seen once. CDR3 length: 13 amino acids. From germline, CDR1 is DFQATT and CDR2 SNEGSKA (reference sequence). Unmatched junction bases numbered 9, after V lost 6 bases and J lost 10 bases. Sequencing was carried out using blood. The clonotype was recovered from a man aged 40-49 years in good health. V usage is TRBV20-1 and J usage is TRBJ2-1, with TRBD1 matching over 10 bases. The CDR3 loop is CSAADRGRHEQFF. The CDR3 DNA reads as TGCAGTGCCGCAGACAGGGGGCGCCACGAGCAGTTCTTC.